The 15 T cell receptor beta chains presented below share a single source sample, sequenced in a study of cytomegalovirus exposure and HLA in healthy donors. With 60 Vbeta and 13 Jbeta primers, the PCR was carried out. Clones were read by immunoSEQ multiplex PCR, and TCRdb kept only the in-frame ones, dropping some. The sample carries about 190,000 clones, more than 65% recorded once. Source material: PBMCs. These receptors all stem from a woman in her thirties in good health and CMV-seropositive.

The rearrangement uses TRBV15 and TRBJ2-7; 7 positions agree with TRBD2. The V and J ends lost 0 bases and 3 bases, in that order; junction bases with no gene match: 8. This CDR3 is built from 16 residues. Germline V CDR1 and CDR2: LNHNV, YYDKDF (reference sequence). In nucleotides, the CDR3 is TGTGCCACCAGCAGAGATGCGGGCGCTAGCGGCTACGAGCAGTACTTC. This translates into CATSRDAGASGYEQYF.

J is TRBJ2-7 and V is TRBV11-2; D may be TRBD2 (6 bases). The CDR3 contains 14 residues. Per the germline V gene, CDR1 is SGHAT and CDR2 is FQNNGV. The ends were cut back, 8 bases at V and 2 bases at J, with 16 bases in the middle. CDR3 sequence reads: CASGNLAAPYEQYF. The CDR3 nucleotides read TGTGCCAGCGGTAATTTAGCGGCCCCCTACGAGCAGTACTTC.

This chain links TRBV29-1 with TRBJ1-3, with D possibly TRBD1 on 6 matching bases. The V end was cut by 4 bases, the J end by 2 bases, with 9 bases between. Per the germline V gene, CDR1 is SQVTM and CDR2 is ANQGSEA. The CDR3 sequence is 13 residues long. CDR3 in DNA: TGCAGCGTTGTCCCAGGGGCTGGAAACACCATATATTTT. Translating gives CSVVPGAGNTIYF.

The chain has TRBV10-1 and TRBJ1-6, with 11 positions matching TRBD1. Germline values: CDR1 WNHNN, CDR2 SYGVQD (reference sequence). The CDR3 has 18 residues. V lost 4 bases to trimming and J lost 5 bases; unmatched junction nucleotides: 10. CDR3 region: CASSVPGQGAGDNSPLHF. CDR3 bases: TGCGCCAGCAGTGTGCCCGGACAGGGGGCTGGCGATAATTCACCCCTCCACTTT.

The chain links TRBV6-4 to TRBJ2-3, with 7 bases lining up with TRBD1. This CDR3 spans 17 amino acids. Per the germline V gene, CDR1 is MRHNA and CDR2 is SNTAGT. The J segment lost 1 base and the V segment lost 4 bases, leaving 11 bases of the junction unmatched. The CDR3, as DNA: TGTGCCAGCAGTGCGGCAGACAGGGCTGTGGGCACAGATACGCAGTATTTT. It is translated as CASSAADRAVGTDTQYF.

This chain joins TRBV6-1 and TRBJ2-1; TRBD2 agrees at 9 bases. Germline CDR1 is MNHNS and CDR2 is SASEGT. Losses at the gene ends were 2 bases for V and 4 bases for J; bases not matched to a gene: 12. This CDR3 spans 18 amino acids. In DNA form, the CDR3 reads TGTGCCAGCAGTGAATCCTTCTCCATAGCGGGAGTTTACAATGAGCAGTTCTTC. This codes for CASSESFSIAGVYNEQFF.

The rearrangement links TRBV13 to TRBJ2-2; D is possibly TRBD1 (5 bases). The CDR3 length is 15 residues. Trimming took 5 bases from V and 2 from J, leaving 12 bases between them. Germline V gives CDR1 PRHDT, CDR2 FYEKMQ (reference sequence). The CDR3 DNA reads TGTGCCAGCAGCCCCACAGGAATTAACACCGGGGAGCTGTTTTTT. As protein: CASSPTGINTGELFF.

The chain uses TRBV6-1 and TRBJ1-2; 7 bases fit TRBD1. The CDR3 is made up of 14 amino acids. Per the germline V gene, CDR1 is MNHNS and CDR2 is SASEGT. V dropped 6 bases and J dropped 8; count of bases not matched to a gene: 12. The CDR3 DNA sequence: TGTGCCAGCAGCACAGGGACAGTGAAGTTCGGCTACACCTTC. Residues: CASSTGTVKFGYTF.

In the case of this clone: At one end, the junction sequence differs from germline, possibly due to a read error. CDR3 sequence: CASTPTSGSPYEQCF. The CDR3 nucleotides read TGTGCCAGCACCCCGACTAGCGGGAGCCCCTACGAGCAGTGCTTC. The chain couples TRBV6-9 to TRBJ2-7, with 12 bases matching TRBD2. The CDR3 runs 15 residues. Looked up from germline, CDR1 is MNHGY and CDR2 is SVAAGI.

The rearrangement uses TRBV5-4 and TRBJ2-5, with 8 bases that match TRBD2. Unmatched junction bases numbered 6, after V lost 4 bases and J lost 1 base. Germline V gives CDR1 SGHNT, CDR2 YYREEE (reference sequence). The CDR3 contains 15 residues. CDR3 residues: CASSVSLAVQETQYF. The DNA for the CDR3 is TGTGCCAGCAGCGTTTCACTAGCGGTCCAAGAGACCCAGTACTTC.

The chain links TRBV27 to TRBJ2-7, with TRBD2 identical over 8 bases. V gave up 3 bases and J gave up 0 bases; unmatched junction bases: 10. CDR3 length: 17 residues. The germline gives CDR1 MNHEY, CDR2 SMNVEV (reference sequence). CDR3 loop: CASSFAGGPFGSYEQYF. The CDR3 nucleotides read TGTGCCAGCAGTTTCGCGGGAGGACCCTTCGGCTCCTACGAGCAGTACTTC.

CDR3 amino acids: CSPGLAGSGEQFF. The CDR3 DNA reads TGCAGCCCCGGACTAGCGGGGTCGGGTGAGCAGTTCTTC. The chain links TRBV29-1 to TRBJ2-1; 12 bases are shared with TRBD2. CDR1 and CDR2 (germline): SQVTM, ANQGSEA. J was trimmed by 9 bases and V by 8 bases; bases with no gene match: 8. The CDR3 totals 13 residues.

This clone was counted a few times. V is TRBV15 and J is TRBJ2-1; 8 positions match TRBD1. V dropped 1 base and J dropped 10; count of bases not matched to a gene: 3. The CDR3 length is 13 residues. In germline, CDR1 is LNHNV, CDR2 YYDKDF (reference sequence). CDR3 in amino acids: CATSRGQGSEQFF. The CDR3 nucleotides read TGTGCCACCAGCAGAGGACAGGGGAGCGAGCAGTTCTTC.

Note on this clone: Because the CDR3's place on the DNA is in doubt, the DNA is left out and the CDR3 is given as listed by TCRdb. This rearrangement joins TRBV28 to TRBJ1-1; TRBD1 was called by the table and not checked on the DNA. Germline lookup yields CDR1 MDHEN and CDR2 SYDVKM. The CDR3 has 12 residues if both end residues are counted. This CDR3 reads CASSFLADEAFF.

The rearrangement links TRBV20-1 to TRBJ1-1; no definite D call. The CDR3 runs 11 residues. The germline V gene encodes CDR1 DFQATT and CDR2 SNEGSKA (reference sequence). V lost 8 bases and J 3 bases, leaving 10 bases between the germline ends. As DNA, the CDR3 is TGCAGTTCCGCCCGGGACACTGAAGCTTTCTTT. Translated, it gives CSSARDTEAFF.